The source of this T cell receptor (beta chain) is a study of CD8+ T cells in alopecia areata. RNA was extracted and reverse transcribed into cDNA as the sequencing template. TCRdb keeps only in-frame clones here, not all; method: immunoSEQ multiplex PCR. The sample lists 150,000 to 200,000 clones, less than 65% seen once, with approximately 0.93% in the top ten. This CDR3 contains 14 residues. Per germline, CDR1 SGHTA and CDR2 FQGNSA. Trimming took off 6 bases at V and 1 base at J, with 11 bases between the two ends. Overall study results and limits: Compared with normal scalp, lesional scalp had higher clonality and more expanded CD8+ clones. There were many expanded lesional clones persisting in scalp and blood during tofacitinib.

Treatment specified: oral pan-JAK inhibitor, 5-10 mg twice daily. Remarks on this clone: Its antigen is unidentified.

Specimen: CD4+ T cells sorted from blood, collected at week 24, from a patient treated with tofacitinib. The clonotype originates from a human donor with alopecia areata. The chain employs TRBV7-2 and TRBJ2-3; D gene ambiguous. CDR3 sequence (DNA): TGTGCCAGCAGATTCTCTGGGGGCACAGATACGCAGTATTTT. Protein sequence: CASRFSGGTDTQYF.